The 27 T cell receptor beta chains reported below all come from one sample, sequenced in a study of blood T cell repertoires in COVID-19. The repertoire was sequenced with immunoSEQ multiplex PCR; TCRdb's copy has only in-frame clones and lacks some. The sample has around 230,000 clones; 65% to 90% are singletons. Specimen: peripheral blood. Receptors were obtained from a man aged 50 to 59 with COVID-19, enrolled during active disease.

CDR3 sequence: CASSLALGTGNNYEQYF. CDR3 DNA sequence: TGTGCCAGCAGCTTAGCGTTGGGGACAGGGAATAACTACGAGCAGTACTTC. The chain recombines TRBV7-8 with TRBJ2-7; TRBD1 aligns across 9 bases. Germline V lookup: CDR1 SGHVS, CDR2 FQNEAQ. This CDR3 comprises 17 residues. The J segment lost 3 bases and the V segment lost 0 bases, leaving 9 bases of the junction unmatched.

The genes are TRBV5-4 and TRBJ2-6; D might be TRBD2 (6 bases). Germline V gene data show CDR1 as SGHNT and CDR2 as YYREEE (reference sequence). The CDR3 covers 16 residues. V gave up 5 bases and J gave up 2 bases, with 14 bases separating them. Here the CDR3 DNA reads TGTGCCAGCAGTCGAACGGGGGAGCCTGGGGCCAACGTCCTGACTTTC. Encoded protein: CASSRTGEPGANVLTF. The full variable domain, with the rest looked up from reference TRBV5-4 and TRBJ2-6, is ETGVTQSPTHLIKTRGQQVTLRCSSQSGHNTVSWYQQALGQGPQFIFQYYREEENGRGNFPPRFSGLQFPNYSSELNVNALELDDSALYLCASSRTGEPGANVLTFGAGSRLTVL.

This clone has only a few counts. The CDR3 DNA is TGTGCCAGCAGCCAAGAACACCGAAATTCACCCCTCCACTTT. Its protein product is CASSQEHRNSPLHF. The chain carries TRBV3-1 (or the pseudogene TRBV3-2) and TRBJ1-6; no definite D call. V was shortened by 0 bases and J by 7 bases, with 7 bases between the two germline ends. In germline, CDR1 is LGHDT, CDR2 YNNKEL (reference sequence). CDR3 length: 14 amino acids.

V is TRBV19 and J is TRBJ2-7; possible D gene TRBD1, 7 bases. Trimming removed 5 bases at V and 4 bases at J, with 15 bases between. The germline V gene has CDR1 LNHDA and CDR2 SQIVND (reference sequence). The CDR3 loop spans 14 amino acids. Written as DNA, the CDR3 is TGTGCCAGTAGTGCCTCGACAGGGAGGTACGAGCAGTACTTC. This translates into CASSASTGRYEQYF.

V usage is TRBV7-8 and J usage is TRBJ2-3; 7 positions match TRBD2. Germline V gene sequence: CDR1 SGHVS, CDR2 FQNEAQ. The CDR3 is made up of 17 amino acids. V gave up 6 bases and J gave up 6 bases; unmatched junction bases: 18. CDR3 sequence: CASSPHGLADSLDTQYF. In nucleotides, the CDR3 is TGTGCCAGCAGTCCCCACGGTCTAGCGGATAGCTTGGATACGCAGTATTTT.

Of note for this clone: No DNA is shown, since the ends of the CDR3 on it are uncertain; the CDR3 is the one TCRdb lists. The V and J genes are TRBV21-1 and TRBJ2-7; TRBD1 is the table's D call, not checked against the DNA. TRBV21-1 is annotated as a pseudogene. The CDR3 length is 15 residues, termini included. The CDR3 loop reads CASSKVAGGTYEQYF.

The chain joins TRBV30 to TRBJ2-7, with 8 bases fitting TRBD1. The CDR3 is 14 residues long. Per the germline V gene, CDR1 is GTSNPN and CDR2 is SVGIG (reference sequence). The junction had 6 bases not matched to a gene; V was cut back by 2 bases and J by 3 bases. The CDR3 region is CAWSRTGLFYEQYF. The CDR3 DNA reads TGTGCCTGGAGTCGGACAGGGTTGTTCTACGAGCAGTACTTC.

This clone was seen a few times. V and J are TRBV18 and TRBJ2-1, with D possibly being TRBD2 (6 bases). CDR1 is KGHSH, CDR2 LQKENI, per germline. Trimming left V 2 bases short and J 8 bases short, with 10 bases between. The CDR3 loop spans 13 amino acids. CDR3 in DNA: TGTGCCAGCTCACCAGGAGGGGTCTATGAGCAGTTCTTC. This codes for CASSPGGVYEQFF.

The J gene is TRBJ1-6, the V gene TRBV6-5; a weak D match, TRBD1 (6 bases). This CDR3 has 14 residues. CDR1 is MNHEY, CDR2 SVGAGI, per germline. V was shortened by 2 bases and J by 9 bases, with 11 bases between the two germline ends. The CDR3 loop reads CASSYGTLASPLHF. Written as DNA, the CDR3 is TGTGCCAGCAGTTACGGGACATTGGCTTCACCCCTCCACTTT.

V and J are TRBV7-2 and TRBJ1-1, with TRBD1 matching over 9 bases. CDR3 size: 14 residues. Germline V lookup: CDR1 SGHTA, CDR2 FQGNSA. V lost 5 bases and J lost 8; bases outside the gene matches: 9. The CDR3 here is CASSPPGQGREAFF. The DNA of the CDR3 is TGTGCCAGCAGCCCACCGGGACAGGGCAGGGAAGCTTTCTTT.

The table lists this clone with a count of one. This rearrangement joins TRBV3-1 (or the pseudogene TRBV3-2) to TRBJ2-5; 8 bases map to TRBD1. CDR3 length: 13 amino acids. CDR1 LGHDT and CDR2 YNNKEL come from the germline V gene (reference sequence). Trimming took 6 bases from V and 3 from J; bases not matched to a gene: 3. The CDR3 coding sequence is TGTGCCAGCAGGGAGACAGGGGAAGAGACCCAGTACTTC. Translation: CASRETGEETQYF.

V usage is TRBV7-8 and J usage is TRBJ1-4; tentatively, D is TRBD1 (5 bases). Trimming stripped 3 bases from V and 8 bases from J, with 10 bases between. Germline V gives CDR1 SGHVS, CDR2 FQNEAQ. The CDR3 extends over 13 amino acids. The CDR3 DNA sequence: TGTGCCAGCAGCTTTGGGGCCCGAGAAAAACTGTTTTTT. It specifies CASSFGAREKLFF. The full variable domain, in which reference TRBV7-8 and TRBJ1-4 provide the parts outside the CDR3, is GAGVSQSPRYKVAKRGQDVALRCDPISGHVSLFWYQQALGQGPEFLTYFQNEAQLDKSGLPSDRFFAERPEGSVSTLKIQRTQQEDSAVYLCASSFGAREKLFFGSGTQLSVL.

The rearrangement uses TRBV21-1 and TRBJ2-7; TRBD2 is the table's D call and was not checked against the DNA. TRBV21-1 represents a pseudogene. This CDR3 is 14 amino acids long. CDR3 coding DNA: TGTGCCAGCAGCACGCTAGCGGGGAACAGGGAGCAGTACTTC. As protein: CASSTLAGNREQYF.

V usage is TRBV30 and J usage is TRBJ1-2, with D maybe TRBD1 (6 bases). V lost 2 bases and J lost 4, with 11 bases in between. There are 13 residues in the CDR3. Germline assignment: CDR1 GTSNPN and CDR2 SVGIG (reference sequence). DNA for the CDR3: TGTGCCTGGAGTTCAGTACAGGGCTATGGCTACACCTTC. It encodes CAWSSVQGYGYTF.

The chain employs TRBV30 and TRBJ2-7, with a tentative D call TRBD1 (6 bases). The CDR3 length is 14 residues. Germline values: CDR1 GTSNPN, CDR2 SVGIG (reference sequence). Deletions cut 7 bases from V and 3 bases from J, with 19 bases between. The CDR3 DNA reads TGTGCCTCGACCTTCTGGGGACACAACTACGAGCAGTACTTC. Its translation is CASTFWGHNYEQYF.

This chain uses TRBV18 with TRBJ2-7; 12 bases are a match to TRBD2. Germline lookup yields CDR1 KGHSH and CDR2 LQKENI. V lost 3 bases, J lost 2 bases, and 2 bases stayed unmatched. The CDR3 consists of 15 residues. The CDR3 spells CASSPTSGGTYEQYF. CDR3 nucleotides: TGTGCCAGCTCACCCACTAGCGGGGGGACCTACGAGCAGTACTTC. Complete variable domain (other parts from reference TRBV18 and TRBJ2-7): NAGVMQNPRHLVRRRGQEARLRCSPMKGHSHVYWYRQLPEEGLKFMVYLQKENIIDESGMPKERFSAEFPKEGPSILRIQQVVRGDSAAYFCASSPTSGGTYEQYFGPGTRLTVT.

The count of this clone is one. The chain combines TRBV7-3 with TRBJ2-5; D is possibly TRBD2 (7 bases). The V and J ends lost 0 bases and 5 bases respectively, with 13 bases between them. The CDR3 is 15 amino acids. The V gene's germline CDR1 is SGHTA and CDR2 FQGTGA. As DNA, the CDR3 is TGTGCCAGCAGCTTAACGGGGGGGCCCTCGGAGACCCAGTACTTC. Its protein is CASSLTGGPSETQYF.

The V and J genes are TRBV13 and TRBJ2-1; 12 bases fit TRBD2. Germline CDR1 reads PRHDT; CDR2 reads FYEKMQ (reference sequence). The CDR3 has 17 residues. After removal of 6 bases from V and 0 bases from J, the junction contained 6 bases not matched to a gene. CDR3 sequence: CASRLAGGLGSYNEQFF. In DNA form, the CDR3 reads TGTGCCAGCAGACTAGCGGGGGGTCTTGGCTCCTACAATGAGCAGTTCTTC.

This clone occurred once. The rearrangement uses TRBV2 and TRBJ1-4; D might be TRBD1 (5 bases). CDR1 SNHLY and CDR2 FYNNEI come from the germline V gene. The germline V and J ends were trimmed by 4 bases and 5 bases, with 14 bases remaining between them. The CDR3 loop spans 15 amino acids. The chain's CDR3 is CASSVGWGGNEKLFF. In DNA, the CDR3 is TGTGCCAGCAGTGTTGGGTGGGGGGGGAATGAAAAACTGTTTTTT.

In this sample, this clone turned up many times. This rearrangement joins TRBV24-1 to TRBJ2-1, with 9 bases lining up with TRBD2. This CDR3 contains 15 residues. From germline, CDR1 is KGHDR and CDR2 SFDVKD. Germline trimming cut 1 base from V and 7 bases from J; bases unmatched to any gene: 4. The chain's CDR3 is CATSDFLAGENEQFF. The DNA of the CDR3 is TGTGCCACCAGTGATTTTTTAGCGGGGGAGAATGAGCAGTTCTTC.

This chain uses TRBV4-1 with TRBJ1-1; the D is unclear. This CDR3 is 14 amino acids long. V lost 1 base to trimming and J lost 2 bases, with 8 bases between them. The germline V gene has CDR1 MGHRA and CDR2 YSYEKL. Here the CDR3 DNA reads TGCGCCAGCAGCCAAGTGCCAGTTAACACTGAAGCTTTCTTT. Its protein product is CASSQVPVNTEAFF.

The sample holds one count of this clone. This chain connects TRBV28 to TRBJ1-1; D is perhaps TRBD1 (6 bases). This CDR3 region has 13 residues. Germline V CDR1 and CDR2: MDHEN, SYDVKM. With 6 bases removed from V and 1 base from J, the gap between germline ends came to 9 bases. The chain's CDR3 is CASREQGNTEAFF. In nucleotides, the CDR3 is TGTGCCAGCAGAGAACAGGGGAACACTGAAGCTTTCTTT. Supplemented by reference TRBV28 and TRBJ1-1, the full variable domain reads DVKVTQSSRYLVKRTGEKVFLECVQDMDHENMFWYRQDPGLGLRLIYFSYDVKMKEKGDIPEGYSVSREKKERFSLILESASTNQTSMYLCASREQGNTEAFFGQGTRLTVV.

The rearrangement links TRBV6-5 to TRBJ1-1; D is uncertain. This CDR3 has 11 residues. V was trimmed by 7 bases and J by 6 bases, leaving 9 bases between them. CDR1 is MNHEY and CDR2 is SVGAGI in the germline V gene. The CDR3 region is CASIRSPEAFF. The CDR3 DNA follows: TGTGCCAGCATTCGGAGCCCTGAAGCTTTCTTT.

The chain links TRBV12-3 or TRBV12-4 to TRBJ2-3; D not certain. CDR3 size: 11 residues. Deletions cut 2 bases from V and 6 bases from J, with 3 bases between. Here the CDR3 reads CASSLYDTQYF. CDR3 DNA: TGTGCCAGCAGTTTATATGATACGCAGTATTTT.

V is TRBV7-9 and J is TRBJ2-7, with TRBD1 as a possible D gene (5 bases). Germline CDR1 is SEHNR and CDR2 is FQNEAQ (reference sequence). This CDR3 spans 12 amino acids. Deletions cut 1 base from V and 8 bases from J, with 9 bases between. CDR3 amino acids: CASSLDRYQQYF. The CDR3 nucleotides read TGTGCCAGCAGCTTAGACAGGTACCAGCAGTACTTC.

Worth noting for this clone: Other DNA variants within this sample encode the same CDR3. The chain has TRBV5-6 and TRBJ1-6, with D uncertain. Trimming removed 0 bases at V and 0 bases at J, with 7 bases between. Germline V lookup: CDR1 SGHDT, CDR2 YYEEEE. The CDR3 contains 16 residues. CDR3 nucleotide sequence: TGTGCCAGCAGCTTGGCTCGGAGCTCCTATAATTCACCCCTCCACTTT. Residues: CASSLARSSYNSPLHF.

Comments on this clone: This same CDR3 is encoded by further DNA sequences in the sample. The chain uses TRBV28 and TRBJ2-4, with TRBD1 matching over 10 bases. This CDR3 region has 15 residues. The V and J ends lost 6 bases and 1 base, in that order; junction bases with no gene match: 3. CDR1 MDHEN and CDR2 SYDVKM come from the germline V gene. As DNA, the CDR3 is TGTGCCAGCAGCCGACAGGGGGCGGCCAAAAACATTCAGTACTTC. Its protein product is CASSRQGAAKNIQYF.